Below are 27 T cell receptor beta chains sequenced from a single sample in a study of cytomegalovirus exposure and HLA in healthy donors. Amplification used 60 Vbeta primers and 13 Jbeta primers. Sequencing was performed with immunoSEQ multiplex PCR; in TCRdb, only in-frame clones are kept and a portion is missing. The sample records about 150,000 clones, about 76% being singletons. Source material: PBMCs. These receptors were taken from a man in his thirties or forties in good health and CMV-seropositive.

The V call is TRBV29-1, the J call TRBJ1-2, with a weak D call TRBD1 (6 bases). Per germline, CDR1 SQVTM and CDR2 ANQGSEA. The CDR3 runs to 15 residues. V shed 4 bases and J shed 5 bases, with 20 bases lying between them. The DNA of the CDR3 is TGCAGCGTTGTAGGGGGACCCACGAGGGATTATGGCTACACCTTC. Its translation is CSVVGGPTRDYGYTF.

The rearrangement joins TRBV5-6 to TRBJ2-2; 10 bases fit TRBD2. This CDR3 comprises 16 residues. Germline V lookup: CDR1 SGHDT, CDR2 YYEEEE. The V segment lost 1 base and the J segment 4 bases; nucleotides outside the gene matches: 4. CDR3 nucleotides: TGTGCCAGCAGCTTGCTAGCGGGAGAGTTCACCGGGGAGCTGTTTTTT. Translated, it gives CASSLLAGEFTGELFF.

This clone was counted a few times. The rearrangement links TRBV9 to TRBJ2-1; 7 nucleotides line up with TRBD2. The V gene's germline CDR1 is SGDLS and CDR2 YYNGEE. V shed 3 bases and J 6 bases; nucleotides not matched to a gene: 9. The CDR3 spans 15 residues. CDR3 DNA: TGTGCCAGCAGCGACCGGGACTACCGGTTCAATGAGCAGTTCTTC. Its translation: CASSDRDYRFNEQFF. The complete variable domain, with remaining parts taken from reference TRBV9 and TRBJ2-1, reads DSGVTQTPKHLITATGQRVTLRCSPRSGDLSVYWYQQSLDQGLQFLIQYYNGEERAKGNILERFSAQQFPDLHSELNLSSLELGDSALYFCASSDRDYRFNEQFFGPGTRLTVL.

The chain employs TRBV9 and TRBJ2-2, with 9 bases matching TRBD2. Germline CDR1 SGDLS, CDR2 YYNGEE. The CDR3 has 17 residues. The trim removed 4 bases at V and 0 bases at J, leaving 7 bases unmatched. CDR3 sequence (DNA): TGTGCCAGCAGCCTCCCGCGGGGGGGGTCGAACACCGGGGAGCTGTTTTTT. Translated: CASSLPRGGSNTGELFF. Full variable domain (outside the CDR3, taken from reference TRBV9 and TRBJ2-2): DSGVTQTPKHLITATGQRVTLRCSPRSGDLSVYWYQQSLDQGLQFLIQYYNGEERAKGNILERFSAQQFPDLHSELNLSSLELGDSALYFCASSLPRGGSNTGELFFGEGSRLTVL.

The chain employs TRBV27 and TRBJ1-1, with TRBD1 as a possible D gene (6 bases). Germline assignment: CDR1 MNHEY and CDR2 SMNVEV (reference sequence). V shed 4 bases and J shed 4 bases, with 13 bases lying between them. CDR3 length: 14 amino acids. The CDR3 sequence is CASSWGGPSTEAFF. CDR3 coding DNA: TGTGCCAGCAGTTGGGGGGGCCCCAGCACTGAAGCTTTCTTT.

The chain links TRBV4-2 to TRBJ1-2; 7 bases are shared with TRBD1. In germline, CDR1 is LGHNA, CDR2 YNFKEQ. The CDR3 has 16 residues. The V segment lost 0 bases and the J segment 7 bases; nucleotides outside the gene matches: 11. CDR3 in amino acids: CASSQEQAGGVGGYTF. The CDR3 bases are TGTGCCAGCAGCCAAGAACAGGCAGGGGGTGTTGGTGGCTACACCTTC.

This clone was detected a few times. The gene calls are TRBV6-1 and TRBJ2-2; 10 nucleotides agree with TRBD1. CDR1 and CDR2 from the germline V gene are MNHNS and SASEGT. CDR3 length: 14 residues. The V segment lost 8 bases and the J segment 7 bases; nucleotides outside the gene matches: 7. CDR3: CASQRQGASGELFF. The CDR3 coding sequence is TGTGCCAGCCAGAGACAGGGGGCTAGCGGGGAGCTGTTTTTT.

This clone was observed a handful of times. V and J are TRBV29-1 and TRBJ2-7, with TRBD1 identical over 9 bases. The CDR3 sequence is 13 residues long. The J segment lost 4 bases and the V segment lost 5 bases, leaving 6 bases of the junction unmatched. CDR1 and CDR2 from the germline V gene are SQVTM and ANQGSEA. CDR3 DNA sequence: TGCAGCGTTAGGGGACAGGGAAATTACGAGCAGTACTTC. Protein: CSVRGQGNYEQYF.

J is TRBJ1-2 and V is TRBV19; D not certain. The CDR3 sequence is 16 residues long. Trimming took 5 bases from V and 4 from J, leaving 20 bases between them. From germline, CDR1 is LNHDA and CDR2 SQIVND (reference sequence). CDR3: CASSPREGAIPYGYTF. The DNA of the CDR3 is TGTGCCAGTAGTCCTCGGGAGGGTGCTATCCCCTATGGCTACACCTTC.

This clone appeared once. The chain links TRBV30 to TRBJ2-7; D unclear. The CDR3 has 12 amino acids. The V end was cut by 3 bases, the J end by 3 bases, with 9 bases between. CDR1 is GTSNPN and CDR2 is SVGIG in the germline V gene (reference sequence). The CDR3 DNA reads TGTGCCTGGAGAAGACCAGGCTACGAGCAGTACTTC. Translated, it gives CAWRRPGYEQYF.

In its sample, this clone was seen once. V gene TRBV11-2 combines with J gene TRBJ1-5; a possible D gene is TRBD1 (6 bases). Germline-derived CDR1 and CDR2 are SGHAT and FQNNGV. V was clipped by 4 bases and J by 2 bases, with 9 bases between them. The CDR3 runs 14 residues. The CDR3 loop is CASSSQGRNQPQHF. CDR3 nucleotides: TGTGCCAGCAGCTCACAGGGACGCAATCAGCCCCAGCATTTT.

The chain joins TRBV5-1 to TRBJ2-1; 14 bases map to TRBD2. The V gene end was trimmed by 3 bases and the J gene end by 5 bases; junction bases not matched to a gene: 7. From germline, CDR1 is SGHRS and CDR2 YFSETQ. The CDR3 contains 17 residues. The CDR3 DNA sequence: TGCGCCAGCAGCTCCAGACTGACTAGCGGGGGGGACAATGAGCAGTTCTTC. Its protein is CASSSRLTSGGDNEQFF.

This clone appeared a few times. The chain joins TRBV7-2 to TRBJ1-2, with TRBD1 identical over 9 bases. The germline V gene has CDR1 SGHTA and CDR2 FQGNSA. The CDR3 spans 16 residues. V shed 2 bases, J shed 2 bases, and the junction held 6 bases outside the gene matches. The CDR3 is CASSLLQGASNYGYTF. CDR3 in DNA: TGTGCCAGCAGCTTATTACAGGGGGCTTCAAACTATGGCTACACCTTC.

The chain combines TRBV29-1 with TRBJ1-1, with D possibly matching TRBD1 (6 bases). The CDR3 has 13 amino acids. In germline, CDR1 is SQVTM, CDR2 ANQGSEA. Trimming stripped 3 bases from V and 4 bases from J, with 12 bases between. Written as DNA, the CDR3 is TGCAGCGTTGATATCACAGGGCCCACTGAAGCTTTCTTT. Protein sequence: CSVDITGPTEAFF.

V usage is TRBV29-1 and J usage is TRBJ2-2, with 9 bases lining up with TRBD2. The CDR3 is made up of 15 amino acids. V lost 6 bases to trimming and J lost 0 bases; unmatched junction nucleotides: 5. Per germline, CDR1 SQVTM and CDR2 ANQGSEA. The CDR3 protein is CSVPTSGANTGELFF. For the CDR3, the DNA is TGCAGCGTCCCGACTAGCGGAGCGAACACCGGGGAGCTGTTTTTT.

The rearrangement uses TRBV11-2 and TRBJ2-4; 10 bases align to TRBD2. The CDR3 spans 16 residues. The germline CDR1 and CDR2 sequences are SGHAT and FQNNGV. With V trimmed by 5 bases and J by 0 bases, 4 bases remained unmatched. The chain's CDR3 is CASSRRLAGAKNIQYF. The CDR3 DNA sequence: TGTGCCAGCAGCCGTCGACTAGCGGGAGCCAAAAACATTCAGTACTTC.

This sequence joins TRBV9 and TRBJ2-3; the match to TRBD2 covers 11 bases. Germline V gene data show CDR1 as SGDLS and CDR2 as YYNGEE. V was clipped by 4 bases and J by 0 bases; unmatched bases: 16. CDR3 length: 20 residues. Here the CDR3 reads CASSSPGLAVGWPSTDTQYF. CDR3 coding DNA: TGTGCCAGCAGCTCGCCGGGACTAGCGGTGGGTTGGCCCAGCACAGATACGCAGTATTTT.

The chain uses TRBV18 and TRBJ1-1, with 7 bases that match TRBD1. V lost 8 bases, J lost 2 bases, and 11 bases stayed unmatched. CDR3 length: 15 residues. CDR1 and CDR2 (germline): KGHSH, LQKENI. The CDR3 nucleotides are TGTGCCAGCAAAACAGGGGTCGGAGTAAACACTGAAGCTTTCTTT. Translation: CASKTGVGVNTEAFF.

The rearrangement uses TRBV4-3 and TRBJ2-3; 9 bases match TRBD2. The CDR3 has 17 amino acids. The V and J ends lost 1 base and 3 bases, in that order; junction bases with no gene match: 8. Germline V gives CDR1 LGHNA, CDR2 YSLEER. CDR3 coding DNA: TGCGCCAGCAGCCAAGGAGGGCGGGGGGGAGGGACAGATACGCAGTATTTT. It translates to CASSQGGRGGGTDTQYF.

This clone occurred once. This chain joins TRBV27 and TRBJ1-1; 8 bases align to TRBD1. The V and J ends lost 4 bases and 8 bases, in that order; junction bases with no gene match: 9. There are 14 residues in the CDR3. In germline, CDR1 is MNHEY, CDR2 SMNVEV (reference sequence). The CDR3: CASSSPDRDPEAFF. DNA for the CDR3: TGTGCCAGCAGTTCTCCGGACAGGGACCCAGAAGCTTTCTTT.

This chain links TRBV30 with TRBJ1-2; tentative D call: TRBD1 (5 bases). Between the trimmed V and J ends, which lost 2 bases and 0 bases, there was a span of 10 bases. The CDR3 loop spans 14 amino acids. Germline V lookup: CDR1 GTSNPN, CDR2 SVGIG (reference sequence). The CDR3 bases are TGTGCCTGGAGTAGACAGCATACTAACTATGGCTACACCTTC. This sequence encodes CAWSRQHTNYGYTF.

The V call is TRBV19, the J call TRBJ1-1; D is possibly TRBD1 (5 bases). CDR1 is LNHDA, CDR2 SQIVND, per germline (reference sequence). V was clipped by 7 bases and J by 3 bases, with 18 bases between them. The CDR3 sequence is 15 residues long. The CDR3: CASTPVWGRDTEAFF. CDR3 nucleotides: TGTGCCAGTACCCCTGTGTGGGGCCGGGACACTGAAGCTTTCTTT.

The chain uses TRBV6-5 and TRBJ2-5, with TRBD2 as a possible D gene (5 bases). This CDR3 is built from 16 residues. The germline CDR1 and CDR2 sequences are MNHEY and SVGAGI. The V and J ends lost 3 bases and 5 bases respectively, with 19 bases between them. The CDR3 DNA reads as TGTGCCAGCAGTTATAGAGTTATGAAGCCGGGGGAGACCCAGTACTTC. It yields the protein CASSYRVMKPGETQYF.

The rearrangement joins TRBV28 to TRBJ2-7; TRBD2 matches at 7 bases. This CDR3 region has 14 residues. The V gene's germline CDR1 is MDHEN and CDR2 SYDVKM. The junction had 12 bases not matched to a gene; V was cut back by 11 bases and J by 2 bases. CDR3 nucleotide sequence: TGTGCCTCCTTGGGCGGGAGACGTACCTACGAGCAGTACTTC. Translation: CASLGGRRTYEQYF.

CDR3 protein: CASSTGASYEQYF. In nucleotides, the CDR3 is TGTGCCAGTTCGACAGGGGCCTCCTACGAGCAGTACTTC. This chain joins TRBV27 and TRBJ2-5, with 8 bases identical to TRBD1. The DNA end is more similar to TRBJ2-7, so the J call may be wrong. The V gene's germline CDR1 is MNHEY and CDR2 SMNVEV (reference sequence). This CDR3 spans 13 amino acids.

This clone has only a few counts. The rearrangement joins TRBV27 to TRBJ1-5, with D unresolved. Germline CDR1 MNHEY, CDR2 SMNVEV (reference sequence). The CDR3 length is 13 residues. V was clipped by 6 bases and J by 9 bases, with 15 bases between them. The CDR3 is CASSRGPSLPQHF. In DNA form, the CDR3 reads TGTGCCAGCAGCCGAGGGCCCTCTTTGCCCCAGCATTTT.

This clone has a single count. V usage is TRBV7-9 and J usage is TRBJ1-2, with TRBD1 matching 11 bases. After removal of 5 bases from V and 5 bases from J, the junction contained 7 bases not matched to a gene. This CDR3 has 15 residues. Germline V gives CDR1 SEHNR, CDR2 FQNEAQ (reference sequence). CDR3 nucleotides: TGTGCCAGCAGCGCCGGACAGGGGGCGGTGTATGGCTACACCTTC. Translating gives CASSAGQGAVYGYTF.